What follows are 20 T cell receptor beta chains derived from one specimen sequenced in a study of OX40 agonist ivuxolimab in advanced cancers. Only in-frame clones appear in the TCRdb table, and some are missing; sequencing was by immunoSEQ multiplex PCR. The sample shows tens of thousands of clones, around 84% of them seen only once. Sample: CD4+ or CD8+ T cells sorted from blood, taken in a trial of the OX40 agonist ivuxolimab. These receptors were taken from an adult with an advanced solid tumor such as melanoma, head and neck, liver or kidney cancer.

This clone was seen only once. This chain links TRBV7-9 with TRBJ1-2, with TRBD1 identical over 7 bases. The CDR3 is made up of 17 amino acids. In germline, CDR1 is SEHNR, CDR2 FQNEAQ (reference sequence). Trimming took 5 bases from V and 0 from J; bases not matched to a gene: 12. CDR3 DNA: TGTGCCAGCAGCCCGGCCGGGACAGTTGTTTCTAACTATGGCTACACCTTC. Translation: CASSPAGTVVSNYGYTF.

This clone was seen once. This chain connects TRBV5-1 to TRBJ1-1; no clear D. V lost 5 bases and J lost 7, with 15 bases in between. The CDR3 is 13 residues long. In germline, CDR1 is SGHRS, CDR2 YFSETQ. The CDR3 DNA reads as TGCGCCAGCAGTGGTGAGGCAAGCATTGAAGCTTTCTTT. This translates into CASSGEASIEAFF.

Comment on this clone: This sample includes further DNA sequences coding for the same CDR3. The gene calls are TRBV5-6 and TRBJ2-1; D is uncertain. Germline V lookup: CDR1 SGHDT, CDR2 YYEEEE. V lost 0 bases and J lost 3, with 7 bases in between. CDR3 length: 14 amino acids. In nucleotides, the CDR3 is TGTGCCAGCAGCTTGGGACAATTCTACAATGAGCAGTTCTTC. Its translation is CASSLGQFYNEQFF.

The V gene is TRBV7-9, the J gene TRBJ1-2, with unresolved D. The germline V gene encodes CDR1 SEHNR and CDR2 FQNEAQ (reference sequence). The CDR3 runs 13 residues. V lost 1 base, J lost 4 bases, and 7 bases lay in between. CDR3 DNA sequence: TGTGCCAGCAGCTTAGAAACCTCCTATGGCTACACCTTC. It codes for CASSLETSYGYTF.

The rearrangement uses TRBV10-3 and TRBJ2-7; TRBD1 matches at 10 bases. After removal of 4 bases from V and 5 bases from J, the junction contained 2 bases not matched to a gene. The germline gives CDR1 ENHRY, CDR2 SYGVKD. CDR3 length equals 13 residues. The CDR3 protein is CAISVGTGDEQYF. Written as DNA, the CDR3 is TGTGCCATCAGTGTCGGGACAGGGGACGAGCAGTACTTC.

V is TRBV5-6 and J is TRBJ2-7; D might be TRBD1 (8 bases). V lost 6 bases to trimming and J lost 3 bases, with 19 bases between them. The CDR3 consists of 15 residues. From germline, CDR1 is SGHDT and CDR2 YYEEEE. The CDR3 DNA reads TGTGCCAGCAAATTTGGGAGGGACAGGTTCTACGAGCAGTACTTC. This translates into CASKFGRDRFYEQYF.

This rearrangement joins TRBV5-6 to TRBJ1-1; perhaps TRBD1 as D (5 bases). V lost 4 bases to trimming and J lost 3 bases, with 10 bases between them. The germline CDR1 and CDR2 sequences are SGHDT and YYEEEE. The CDR3 runs 13 residues. The CDR3 bases are TGTGCCAGCAGCGTCGCAGGGTACACTGAAGCTTTCTTT. This encodes CASSVAGYTEAFF.

In this sample, this clone turned up a few times. The rearrangement links TRBV18 to TRBJ2-7, with 10 bases lining up with TRBD1. There are 13 residues in the CDR3. V shed 3 bases, J shed 5 bases, and the junction held 1 base outside the gene matches. CDR1 is KGHSH and CDR2 is LQKENI in the germline V gene. The CDR3 region is CASSPGTGDEQYF. CDR3 sequence (DNA): TGTGCCAGCTCACCCGGGACAGGGGACGAGCAGTACTTC.

The V gene is TRBV28, the J gene TRBJ1-5; the D is unclear. Germline V gene lookup returns CDR1 MDHEN and CDR2 SYDVKM. This CDR3 has 12 amino acids. Trimming took off 7 bases at V and 4 bases at J, with 8 bases between the two ends. CDR3 amino acids: CASNAGNQPQHF. The CDR3, as DNA: TGTGCCAGCAACGCGGGGAATCAGCCCCAGCATTTT.

This clone was seen once. The chain carries TRBV19 and TRBJ2-7; the match to TRBD1 covers 9 bases. Germline V gene lookup returns CDR1 LNHDA and CDR2 SQIVND (reference sequence). The junction had 6 bases not matched to a gene; V was cut back by 5 bases and J by 4 bases. The CDR3 is 14 residues long. The CDR3: CASSAGTGWYEQYF. The CDR3 DNA sequence: TGTGCCAGTAGTGCCGGGACAGGGTGGTACGAGCAGTACTTC.

The V call is TRBV4-1, the J call TRBJ2-5; 9 nucleotides align to TRBD2. Per the germline V gene, CDR1 is MGHRA and CDR2 is YSYEKL. The CDR3 is made up of 17 amino acids. The V gene end was trimmed by 0 bases and the J gene end by 2 bases; junction bases not matched to a gene: 7. The CDR3: CASSQDQLAGKQETQYF. The DNA of the CDR3 is TGCGCCAGCAGCCAAGATCAACTAGCGGGCAAACAAGAGACCCAGTACTTC.

V gene TRBV30 combines with J gene TRBJ1-1, with unresolved D. Germline-derived CDR1 and CDR2 are GTSNPN and SVGIG (reference sequence). V gave up 5 bases and J gave up 4 bases, with 17 bases separating them. This CDR3 region has 14 residues. CDR3 DNA sequence: TGTGCCTGGGCGCCGGGAGCTCTAGGCACTGAAGCTTTCTTT. This codes for CAWAPGALGTEAFF.

The rearrangement links TRBV6-5 to TRBJ1-3; D is undetermined. V was shortened by 6 bases and J by 0 bases, with 12 bases between the two germline ends. This CDR3 spans 15 amino acids. Germline lookup yields CDR1 MNHEY and CDR2 SVGAGI. The CDR3 sequence is CASSHQDISGNTIYF. The CDR3 nucleotides are TGTGCCAGCAGCCACCAGGATATCTCTGGAAACACCATATATTTT.

The chain is built from TRBV21-1 and TRBJ2-1; the listed D gene, TRBD2, was not tested against the DNA. TRBV21-1 is assigned pseudogene status. The CDR3 sequence is 19 residues long. CDR3: CASSKKEAGPGLLVDEQFF. The CDR3 nucleotides read TGTGCCAGCAGCAAAAAAGAGGCCGGGCCGGGACTACTTGTCGATGAGCAGTTCTTC.

The chain employs TRBV4-1 and TRBJ2-1; no clear D. The CDR3 totals 11 residues. Germline CDR1 MGHRA, CDR2 YSYEKL. The V gene lost 1 base and the J gene lost 9 bases, with 4 bases spanning the gap. The DNA of the CDR3 is TGCGCCAGCAGCCAAGTTGTTGAGCAGTTCTTC. Its protein is CASSQVVEQFF.

This clone has only a few counts. CDR3 coding DNA: TGTGCCACCTCGATCTCCTATAATTCACCCCTCCACTTT. Amino acid sequence: CATSISYNSPLHF. This rearrangement joins TRBV6-6 to TRBJ1-6; D remains ambiguous. V was trimmed by 10 bases and J by 0 bases, leaving 7 bases between them. CDR3 size: 13 residues. Looked up from germline, CDR1 is MNHNY and CDR2 is SVGAGI (reference sequence).

This clone was found a few times. V is TRBV2 and J is TRBJ1-5; D may be TRBD1 (5 bases). CDR3 length: 13 residues. Germline V gene lookup returns CDR1 SNHLY and CDR2 FYNNEI. Between the trimmed V and J ends, which lost 4 bases and 7 bases, there was a span of 11 bases. CDR3 sequence (DNA): TGTGCCAGCAGTGTTTGGGGGGACCAGCCCCAGCATTTT. Translation: CASSVWGDQPQHF. Full variable domain (outside the CDR3, taken from reference TRBV2 and TRBJ1-5): EPEVTQTPSHQVTQMGQEVILRCVPISNHLYFYWYRQILGQKVEFLVSFYNNEISEKSEIFDDQFSVERPDGSNFTLKIRSTKLEDSAMYFCASSVWGDQPQHFGDGTRLSIL.

The V and J genes are TRBV28 and TRBJ2-5, with D perhaps matching TRBD2 (5 bases). CDR3 length: 13 residues. Trimming cost V 7 bases and J 5 bases, with 14 bases left between them. Germline-derived CDR1 and CDR2 are MDHEN and SYDVKM. The CDR3 reads CASTQGPGETQYF. Here the CDR3 DNA reads TGTGCCAGCACCCAAGGACCGGGGGAGACCCAGTACTTC.

The chain combines TRBV25-1 with TRBJ2-1, with TRBD1 identical over 9 bases. V was clipped by 6 bases and J by 0 bases; unmatched bases: 9. Germline CDR1 MGHDK, CDR2 SYGVNS. The CDR3 loop spans 17 amino acids. CDR3 in amino acids: CASRGTGQGSSYNEQFF. The CDR3 nucleotides read TGTGCCAGCAGGGGGACAGGGCAGGGTAGCTCCTACAATGAGCAGTTCTTC.

The chain couples TRBV5-1 to TRBJ1-3; D is unclear. The germline CDR1 and CDR2 sequences are SGHRS and YFSETQ. The CDR3 is 11 residues long. V lost 3 bases and J 6 bases, leaving 4 bases between the germline ends. Here the CDR3 reads CASSWENTIYF. As DNA, the CDR3 is TGCGCCAGCAGCTGGGAAAACACCATATATTTT.